This T cell receptor (beta chain) was documented in a study of OX40 agonist ivuxolimab in advanced cancers. Assay used: immunoSEQ multiplex PCR; TCRdb lists only in-frame clones, some missing. The sample yields 70,000 or so clones, approximately 91% seen once. CDR1 and CDR2 (germline): MDHEN, SYDVKM. Between the trimmed V and J ends, which lost 3 bases and 2 bases, there was a span of 13 bases. This CDR3 is 15 amino acids long. The specimen comprised CD4+ or CD8+ T cells sorted from blood, sampled in a trial of the OX40 agonist ivuxolimab. The chain links TRBV28 to TRBJ2-5, with a possible D match to TRBD2 (6 bases). This TCR was recovered from an adult with an advanced solid tumor such as melanoma, head and neck, liver or kidney cancer. The CDR3 loop is CASSLGLLPQETQYF. The CDR3 DNA reads TGTGCCAGCAGTTTGGGACTCTTACCTCAAGAGACCCAGTACTTC.